Listed here is a single T cell receptor (beta chain). Its target is unknown. The CDR3 sequence is 17 residues long. cDNA libraries of TCR beta carried unique molecular identifiers. TCRdb analysed the PCR reads with MiXCR anew, one entry per CDR3 protein. The top ten hold approximately 5% of the sample, which has about 770,000 distinct CDR3 sequences, 46% seen once. The sample originates from a study of post-analysis software for immune sequencing data. Study-wide findings and caveats: Compared against controls, patients with multiple sclerosis displayed significantly lower normalized Chao1 diversity. Compared with controls, patients had more of roughly five TRBV segments, including TRBV5-6, TRBV5-1 and TRBV20-1.

The chain couples TRBV12-3 or TRBV12-4 to TRBJ2-5, with a weak D call TRBD2 (6 bases). The J call may be faulty, since TRBJ2-7 better matches the DNA end. The clonotype was recovered from a girl under 18 with multiple sclerosis. Sequenced: blood. The CDR3 region is CASSPATGLGLFPEQYF. The CDR3 DNA is TGTGCCAGCAGTCCCGCTACGGGGTTGGGACTCTTCCCCGAGCAGTACTTC.